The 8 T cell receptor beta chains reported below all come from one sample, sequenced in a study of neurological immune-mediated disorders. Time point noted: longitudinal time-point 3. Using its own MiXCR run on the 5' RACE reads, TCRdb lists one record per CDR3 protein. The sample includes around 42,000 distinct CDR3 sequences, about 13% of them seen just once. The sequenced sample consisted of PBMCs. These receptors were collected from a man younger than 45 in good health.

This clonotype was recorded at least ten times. The CDR3 is CASSQVGAGETQYF. DNA for the CDR3: TGTGCCAGCAGCCAAGTCGGGGCGGGAGAGACCCAGTACTTC. V and J are TRBV3-1 and TRBJ2-5; tentatively, D is TRBD1 or TRBD2 (5 bases each). CDR1 and CDR2 from the germline V gene are LGHDT and YNNKEL (reference sequence). The CDR3 is 14 amino acids. Trimming stripped 1 base from V and 4 bases from J, with 10 bases between.

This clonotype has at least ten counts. CDR3 coding DNA: TGCAGTGCCGAGGGGGCTAGCGTTTTCGAGCAGTTCTTC. It translates to CSAEGASVFEQFF. The rearrangement joins TRBV20-1 to TRBJ2-1, with D possibly TRBD1 on 7 matching bases. Germline V gene sequence: CDR1 DFQATT, CDR2 SNEGSKA (reference sequence). The CDR3 has 13 amino acids. V was cut by 6 bases and J by 10 bases, with 19 bases left in between.

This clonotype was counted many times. CDR3 residues: CASSYPGQGLSEAFF. In DNA, the CDR3 is TGTGCCAGCAGTTACCCGGGACAGGGGCTTTCTGAAGCTTTCTTT. This chain links TRBV6-5 with TRBJ1-1; 10 positions agree with TRBD1. With V trimmed by 2 bases and J by 6 bases, 6 bases remained unmatched. CDR1 is MNHEY and CDR2 is SVGAGI in the germline V gene. The CDR3 length is 15 residues.

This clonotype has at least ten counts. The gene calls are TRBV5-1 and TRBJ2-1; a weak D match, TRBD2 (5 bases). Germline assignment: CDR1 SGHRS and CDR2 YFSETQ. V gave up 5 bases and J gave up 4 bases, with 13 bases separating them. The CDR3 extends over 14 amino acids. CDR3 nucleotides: TGCGCCAGCAGTGAGGGCCGGGGATACAATGAGCAGTTCTTC. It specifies CASSEGRGYNEQFF.

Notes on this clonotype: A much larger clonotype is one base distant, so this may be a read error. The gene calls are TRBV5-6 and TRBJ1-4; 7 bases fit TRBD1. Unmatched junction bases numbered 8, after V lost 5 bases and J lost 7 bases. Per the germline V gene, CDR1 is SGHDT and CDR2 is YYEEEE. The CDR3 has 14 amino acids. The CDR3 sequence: CASRFKTGIEKLFF. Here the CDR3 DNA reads TGTGCCAGCAGATTTAAGACAGGGATTGAAAAACTGTTTTTT.

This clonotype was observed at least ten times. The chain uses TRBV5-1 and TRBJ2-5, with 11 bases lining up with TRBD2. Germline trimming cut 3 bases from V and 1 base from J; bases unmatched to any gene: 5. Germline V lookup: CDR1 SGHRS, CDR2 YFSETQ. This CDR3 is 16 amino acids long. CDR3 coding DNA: TGCGCCAGCAGCTCGTCGGGACTAGCGGCCCAAGAGACCCAGTACTTC. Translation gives CASSSSGLAAQETQYF.

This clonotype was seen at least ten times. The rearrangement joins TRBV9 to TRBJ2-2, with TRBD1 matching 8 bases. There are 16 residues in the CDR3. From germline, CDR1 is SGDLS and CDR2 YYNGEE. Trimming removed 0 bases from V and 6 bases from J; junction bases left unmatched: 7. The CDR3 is CASSVAQGASAGELFF. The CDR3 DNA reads TGTGCCAGCAGCGTAGCCCAGGGGGCTTCGGCCGGGGAGCTGTTTTTT.

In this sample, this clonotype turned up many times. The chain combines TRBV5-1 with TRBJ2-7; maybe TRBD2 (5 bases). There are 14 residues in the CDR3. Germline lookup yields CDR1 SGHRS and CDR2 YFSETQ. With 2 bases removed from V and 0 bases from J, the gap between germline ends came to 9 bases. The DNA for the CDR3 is TGCGCCAGCAGCTTATGGACTGACTCCTACGAGCAGTACTTC. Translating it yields CASSLWTDSYEQYF.